The 21 T cell receptor beta chains below all came from one sample that was sequenced in a study of shared clonotypes between healthy human individuals. Clones were sequenced by immunoSEQ multiplex PCR, and TCRdb holds only the in-frame ones, with some missing. The sample shows roughly 2.4 million clones, approximately 96% of them seen only once. Material for sequencing was naive CD4+ T cells sorted from blood. Subset defined: CD45RA+ positively selected. The receptors shown here come from a man aged 18 to 30 in good health.

The chain employs TRBV7-2 and TRBJ2-4; 10 bases fit TRBD2. The germline gives CDR1 SGHTA, CDR2 FQGNSA. This CDR3 contains 16 residues. The V and J ends lost 1 base and 8 bases, in that order; junction bases with no gene match: 8. The CDR3 nucleotides read TGTGCCAGCAGCTTAGGGGCTAGCGGGAGTAGATACATTCAGTACTTC. Amino acid sequence: CASSLGASGSRYIQYF.

This chain connects TRBV4-2 to TRBJ2-5; TRBD2 matches at 12 bases. Trimming at V came to 1 base and at J to 5 bases, leaving 11 bases not matched to a gene. This CDR3 contains 18 residues. From germline, CDR1 is LGHNA and CDR2 YNFKEQ. The CDR3 reads CASSQGETSGGLRETQYF. In DNA form, the CDR3 reads TGTGCCAGCAGCCAAGGGGAGACTAGCGGGGGCCTCAGGGAGACCCAGTACTTC.

The chain has TRBV9 and TRBJ1-1; D unclear. V lost 1 base, J lost 3 bases, and 10 bases lay in between. This CDR3 is 14 amino acids long. Germline-derived CDR1 and CDR2 are SGDLS and YYNGEE. The CDR3 region has the DNA TGTGCCAGCAGCGTAAGGGTAAAGGACACTGAAGCTTTCTTT. It specifies CASSVRVKDTEAFF.

On this clone: Within the sample, other DNA sequences also encode this same CDR3. CDR3 sequence reads: CASSLDRGGNEQFF. CDR3 nucleotide sequence: TGCGCCAGCAGCTTAGACAGGGGAGGGAATGAGCAGTTCTTC. The chain recombines TRBV5-1 with TRBJ2-1, with D possibly TRBD1 on 8 matching bases. The germline V and J ends were trimmed by 2 bases and 7 bases, with 13 bases remaining between them. The CDR3 covers 14 residues. Germline lookup yields CDR1 SGHRS and CDR2 YFSETQ.

The rearrangement uses TRBV7-2 and TRBJ2-5; perhaps D is TRBD1 or TRBD2 (6 bases each). The V and J ends lost 6 bases and 0 bases respectively, with 11 bases between them. CDR1 is SGHTA and CDR2 is FQGNSA in the germline V gene. This CDR3 region has 14 residues. The CDR3 sequence: CASREGGNQETQYF. The CDR3 DNA reads as TGTGCCAGCAGAGAAGGGGGGAACCAAGAGACCCAGTACTTC. The full variable domain, completed using reference TRBV7-2 and TRBJ2-5, is GAGVSQSPSNKVTEKGKDVELRCDPISGHTALYWYRQSLGQGLEFLIYFQGNSAPDKSGLPSDRFSAERTGGSVSTLTIQRTQQEDSAVYLCASREGGNQETQYFGPGTRLLVL.

The chain employs TRBV28 and TRBJ2-7; no clear D gene. CDR1 is MDHEN and CDR2 is SYDVKM in the germline V gene. There are 14 residues in the CDR3. The germline V and J ends were trimmed by 4 bases and 3 bases, with 13 bases remaining between them. The CDR3 protein is CASSSADLGYEQYF. DNA for the CDR3: TGTGCCAGCAGTTCAGCCGATCTGGGCTACGAGCAGTACTTC.

The chain is built from TRBV9 and TRBJ2-3; 9 bases match TRBD2. The germline V gene encodes CDR1 SGDLS and CDR2 YYNGEE. The CDR3 extends over 16 amino acids. The junction had 8 bases not matched to a gene; V was cut back by 3 bases and J by 3 bases. The CDR3 DNA reads as TGTGCCAGCAGCGCCGTAGCGGGGGCCCCGACAGATACGCAGTATTTT. Translation gives CASSAVAGAPTDTQYF.

This sequence joins TRBV18 and TRBJ2-1, with TRBD2 matching over 7 bases. With 4 bases clipped from V and 0 bases from J, the junction kept 3 bases outside the gene matches. Per germline, CDR1 KGHSH and CDR2 LQKENI. The CDR3 loop spans 15 amino acids. The CDR3: CASSQSSGSYNEQFF. The CDR3 bases are TGTGCCAGCTCACAGTCTAGCGGCTCCTACAATGAGCAGTTCTTC.

The chain employs TRBV28 and TRBJ1-1; 7 bases map to TRBD1. Germline V gene lookup returns CDR1 MDHEN and CDR2 SYDVKM. J gave up 4 bases and V 6 bases, and 8 bases lay outside the gene matches. There are 14 residues in the CDR3. The CDR3 loop reads CASRRGGLSTEAFF. The CDR3 DNA reads TGTGCCAGCAGGAGAGGGGGCCTGAGCACTGAAGCTTTCTTT.

This clone was seen once. The V gene is TRBV27, the J gene TRBJ2-2, with D perhaps matching TRBD2 (6 bases). CDR1 is MNHEY and CDR2 is SMNVEV in the germline V gene (reference sequence). Trimming shortened V by 4 bases and J by 2 bases, and 8 bases separated the two germline ends. The CDR3 spans 14 residues. The CDR3 sequence is CASSWGLNTGELFF. CDR3 sequence (DNA): TGTGCCAGCAGTTGGGGACTTAACACCGGGGAGCTGTTTTTT.

A single count supports this clone. V gene TRBV30 combines with J gene TRBJ2-6; the match to TRBD1 covers 11 bases. Trimming cost V 3 bases and J 1 base; bases outside gene matches: 5. The CDR3 extends over 17 amino acids. Per the germline V gene, CDR1 is GTSNPN and CDR2 is SVGIG (reference sequence). This chain's CDR3 is CAWSIGTGGSGANVLTF. CDR3 DNA: TGTGCCTGGAGCATCGGGACAGGGGGGTCTGGGGCCAACGTCCTGACTTTC.

The chain combines TRBV27 with TRBJ1-5; 7 bases agree with TRBD1. The trim removed 4 bases at V and 4 bases at J, leaving 10 bases unmatched. In germline, CDR1 is MNHEY, CDR2 SMNVEV (reference sequence). There are 16 residues in the CDR3. CDR3 amino acids: CASSSWTGGKNQPQHF. In DNA, the CDR3 is TGTGCCAGCAGTTCGTGGACAGGCGGGAAGAATCAGCCCCAGCATTTT.

This clone was observed once. The chain has TRBV7-6 and TRBJ1-4; 8 positions match TRBD1. This CDR3 contains 14 residues. The ends lost 5 bases at V and 8 bases at J; junction bases unmatched: 7. Per germline, CDR1 SGHVS and CDR2 FNYEAQ. In nucleotides, the CDR3 is TGTGCCAGCAGCCCAGGGGGCGCGGGGGAAAAACTGTTTTTT. This sequence encodes CASSPGGAGEKLFF.

The V gene is TRBV11-2, the J gene TRBJ2-5; tentatively, D is TRBD2 (5 bases). Germline CDR1 and CDR2: SGHAT and FQNNGV. Trimming removed 3 bases at V and 4 bases at J, with 15 bases between. This CDR3 is built from 15 residues. The CDR3 loop reads CASSFDGKVGETQYF. The CDR3, as DNA: TGTGCCAGCAGCTTTGACGGGAAGGTAGGAGAGACCCAGTACTTC.

The chain joins TRBV29-1 to TRBJ2-3; D perhaps matches TRBD1 (6 bases). This CDR3 has 13 residues. Trimming took off 6 bases at V and 2 bases at J, with 12 bases between the two ends. Germline V gives CDR1 SQVTM, CDR2 ANQGSEA. This CDR3 reads CSVHPGATDTQYF. The CDR3 DNA sequence: TGCAGCGTCCACCCAGGGGCCACAGATACGCAGTATTTT.

The V gene is TRBV6-6, the J gene TRBJ1-3, with D possibly being TRBD1 (6 bases). The CDR3 is 16 residues long. The V gene's germline CDR1 is MNHNY and CDR2 SVGAGI (reference sequence). V lost 0 bases and J lost 0, with 9 bases in between. The CDR3 spells CASSYSQGNSGNTIYF. The CDR3 coding sequence is TGTGCCAGCAGTTACTCGCAGGGGAACTCTGGAAACACCATATATTTT.

The chain couples TRBV28 to TRBJ1-2; D unclear. The V end was cut by 6 bases, the J end by 3 bases, with 17 bases between. The CDR3 extends over 15 amino acids. CDR1 and CDR2 from the germline V gene are MDHEN and SYDVKM. This CDR3 is CASRPQRPGDYGYTF. CDR3 DNA sequence: TGTGCCAGCAGGCCACAAAGACCTGGGGACTATGGCTACACCTTC.

This chain links TRBV11-3 with TRBJ2-5; tentatively, D is TRBD1 (6 bases). Germline V gene lookup returns CDR1 SGHNT and CDR2 YENEEA. Deletions cut 5 bases from V and 1 base from J, with 11 bases between. CDR3 length: 14 amino acids. DNA for the CDR3: TGTGCCAGCAGCCCAGAGGACAGCCAAGAGACCCAGTACTTC. Amino acid sequence: CASSPEDSQETQYF.

The genes are TRBV19 and TRBJ1-5; D unresolved. CDR3 length equals 19 residues. Germline V gives CDR1 LNHDA, CDR2 SQIVND (reference sequence). Trimming left V 0 bases short and J 1 base short, with 19 bases between. In DNA form, the CDR3 reads TGTGCCAGTAGTATAGAATGGTCCCCGGCAACCCCGAGCAATCAGCCCCAGCATTTT. Translating gives CASSIEWSPATPSNQPQHF. The full variable domain, completed using reference TRBV19 and TRBJ1-5, is DGGITQSPKYLFRKEGQNVTLSCEQNLNHDAMYWYRQDPGQGLRLIYYSQIVNDFQKGDIAEGYSVSREKKESFPLTVTSAQKNPTAFYLCASSIEWSPATPSNQPQHFGDGTRLSIL.

The CDR3 bases are TGTGCCAGCCGAGGACAGGGGAGCAATCAGCCCCAGCATTTT. Its translation: CASRGQGSNQPQHF. This sequence joins TRBV6-1 and TRBJ1-5, with 9 bases fitting TRBD1. The germline V gene encodes CDR1 MNHNS and CDR2 SASEGT. The CDR3 is 14 residues long. With 8 bases clipped from V and 1 base from J, the junction kept 3 bases outside the gene matches.

The chain uses TRBV9 and TRBJ2-3; D unresolved. The V and J ends lost 0 bases and 2 bases respectively, with 10 bases between them. Germline lookup yields CDR1 SGDLS and CDR2 YYNGEE. The CDR3 sequence is 15 residues long. CDR3: CASSVGQVTTDTQYF. In DNA, the CDR3 is TGTGCCAGCAGCGTAGGGCAGGTGACCACAGATACGCAGTATTTT. The whole variable domain, filled in from reference TRBV9 and TRBJ2-3, reads DSGVTQTPKHLITATGQRVTLRCSPRSGDLSVYWYQQSLDQGLQFLIQYYNGEERAKGNILERFSAQQFPDLHSELNLSSLELGDSALYFCASSVGQVTTDTQYFGPGTRLTVL.